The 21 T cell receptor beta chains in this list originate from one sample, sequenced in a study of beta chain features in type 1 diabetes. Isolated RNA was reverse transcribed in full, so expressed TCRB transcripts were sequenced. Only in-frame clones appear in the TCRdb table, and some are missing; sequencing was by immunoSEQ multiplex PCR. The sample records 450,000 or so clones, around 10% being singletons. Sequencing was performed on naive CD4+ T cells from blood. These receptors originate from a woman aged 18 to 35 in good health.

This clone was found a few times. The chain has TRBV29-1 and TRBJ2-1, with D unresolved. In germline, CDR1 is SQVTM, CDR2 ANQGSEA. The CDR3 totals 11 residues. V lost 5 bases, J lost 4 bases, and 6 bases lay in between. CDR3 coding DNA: TGCAGCGTTAAACCGTACAATGAGCAGTTCTTC. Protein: CSVKPYNEQFF.

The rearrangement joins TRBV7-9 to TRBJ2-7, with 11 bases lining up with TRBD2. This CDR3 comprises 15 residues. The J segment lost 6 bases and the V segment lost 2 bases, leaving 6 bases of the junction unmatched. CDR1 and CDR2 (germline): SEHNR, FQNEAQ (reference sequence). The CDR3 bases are TGTGCCAGCAGCTTACTAGCGGGAGGTCTAAGCGAGCAGTACTTC. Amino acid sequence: CASSLLAGGLSEQYF.

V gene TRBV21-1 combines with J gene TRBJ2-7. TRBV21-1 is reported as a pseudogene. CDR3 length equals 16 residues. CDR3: CASSKGRRTQTYEQYV. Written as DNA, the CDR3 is TGTGCCAGCAGCAAAGGTCGGCGGACCCAGACCTACGAGCAGTACGTC.

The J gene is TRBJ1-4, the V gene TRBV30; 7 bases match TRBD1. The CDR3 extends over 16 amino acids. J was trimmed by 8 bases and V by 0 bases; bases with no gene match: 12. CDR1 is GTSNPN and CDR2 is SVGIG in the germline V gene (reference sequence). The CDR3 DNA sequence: TGTGCCTGGAGTGTCGATCGGACAGGCACAAACGAAAAACTGTTTTTT. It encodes CAWSVDRTGTNEKLFF. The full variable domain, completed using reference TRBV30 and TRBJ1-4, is SQTIHQWPATLVQPVGSPLSLECTVEGTSNPNLYWYRQAAGRGLQLLFYSVGIGQISSEVPQNLSASRPQDRQFILSSKKLLLSDSGFYLCAWSVDRTGTNEKLFFGSGTQLSVL.

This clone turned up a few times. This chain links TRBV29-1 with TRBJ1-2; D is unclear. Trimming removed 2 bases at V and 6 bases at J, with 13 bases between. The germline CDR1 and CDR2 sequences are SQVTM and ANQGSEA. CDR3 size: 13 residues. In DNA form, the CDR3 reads TGCAGCGTTGAAAGGGTTCTTCGGGATGGCTACACCTTC. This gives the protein CSVERVLRDGYTF.

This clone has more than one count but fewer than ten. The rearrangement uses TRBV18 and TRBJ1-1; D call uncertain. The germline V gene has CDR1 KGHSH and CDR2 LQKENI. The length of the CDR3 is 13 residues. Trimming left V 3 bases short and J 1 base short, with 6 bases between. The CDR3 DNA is TGTGCCAGCTCACCGATCGGGAACACTGAAGCTTTCTTT. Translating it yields CASSPIGNTEAFF.

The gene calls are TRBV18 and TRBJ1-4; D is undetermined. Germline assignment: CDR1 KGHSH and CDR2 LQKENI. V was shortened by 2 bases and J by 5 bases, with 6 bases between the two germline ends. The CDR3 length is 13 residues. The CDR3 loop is CASSPGGNEKLFF. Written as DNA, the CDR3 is TGTGCCAGCTCACCAGGAGGGAATGAAAAACTGTTTTTT.

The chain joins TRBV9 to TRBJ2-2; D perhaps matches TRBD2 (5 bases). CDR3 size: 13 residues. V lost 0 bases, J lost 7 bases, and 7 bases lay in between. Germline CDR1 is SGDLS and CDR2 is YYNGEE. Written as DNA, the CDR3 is TGTGCCAGCAGCGTAGGTGAGGGCGGGGAGCTGTTTTTT. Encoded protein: CASSVGEGGELFF.

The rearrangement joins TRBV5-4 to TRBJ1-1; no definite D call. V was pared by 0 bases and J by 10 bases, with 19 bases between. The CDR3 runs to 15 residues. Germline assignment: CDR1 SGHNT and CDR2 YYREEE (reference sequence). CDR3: CASSLVSGETFGAFF. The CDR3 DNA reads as TGTGCCAGCAGCTTGGTCAGCGGGGAAACGTTCGGAGCTTTCTTT.

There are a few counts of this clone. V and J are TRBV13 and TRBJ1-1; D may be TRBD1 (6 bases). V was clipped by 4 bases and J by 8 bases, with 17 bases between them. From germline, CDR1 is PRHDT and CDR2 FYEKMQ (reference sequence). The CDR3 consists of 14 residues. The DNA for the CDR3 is TGTGCCAGCAGCTCGTCATACAGGGCCACGGAAGCTTTCTTT. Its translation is CASSSSYRATEAFF.

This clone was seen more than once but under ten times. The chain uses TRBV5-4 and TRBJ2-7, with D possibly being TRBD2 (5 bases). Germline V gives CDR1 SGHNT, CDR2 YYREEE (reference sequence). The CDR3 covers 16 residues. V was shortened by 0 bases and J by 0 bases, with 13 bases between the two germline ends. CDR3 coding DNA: TGTGCCAGCAGCTTGGGCCGGGGATCAATCTCCTACGAGCAGTACTTC. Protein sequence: CASSLGRGSISYEQYF.

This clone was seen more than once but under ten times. CDR3 in amino acids: CATSREGVEKLFF. The CDR3 bases are TGTGCCACCAGCAGAGAAGGCGTCGAGAAACTGTTTTTT. V usage is TRBV15 and J usage is TRBJ1-4; D ambiguous. The CDR3 has 13 amino acids. Trimming stripped 0 bases from V and 11 bases from J, with 10 bases between. Germline assignment: CDR1 LNHNV and CDR2 YYDKDF (reference sequence).

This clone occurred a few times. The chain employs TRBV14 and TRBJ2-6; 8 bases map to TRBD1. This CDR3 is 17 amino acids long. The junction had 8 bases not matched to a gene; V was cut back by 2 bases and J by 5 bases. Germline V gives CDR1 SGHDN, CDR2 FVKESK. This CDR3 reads CASSQLGQGERANVLTF. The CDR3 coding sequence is TGTGCCAGCAGCCAACTAGGACAGGGAGAAAGGGCCAACGTCCTGACTTTC.

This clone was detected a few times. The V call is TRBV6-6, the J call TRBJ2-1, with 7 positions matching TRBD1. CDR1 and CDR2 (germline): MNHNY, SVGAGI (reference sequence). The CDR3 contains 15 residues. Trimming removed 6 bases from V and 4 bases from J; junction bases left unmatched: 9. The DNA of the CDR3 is TGTGCCAGCAGCCCACGGACAGGTATATACAATGAGCAGTTCTTC. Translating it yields CASSPRTGIYNEQFF.

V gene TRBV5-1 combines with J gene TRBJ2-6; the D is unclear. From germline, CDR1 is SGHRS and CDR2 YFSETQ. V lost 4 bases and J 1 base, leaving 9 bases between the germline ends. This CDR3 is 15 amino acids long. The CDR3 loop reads CASSTLPSGANVLTF. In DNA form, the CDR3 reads TGCGCCAGCAGCACCCTCCCATCTGGGGCCAACGTCCTGACTTTC.

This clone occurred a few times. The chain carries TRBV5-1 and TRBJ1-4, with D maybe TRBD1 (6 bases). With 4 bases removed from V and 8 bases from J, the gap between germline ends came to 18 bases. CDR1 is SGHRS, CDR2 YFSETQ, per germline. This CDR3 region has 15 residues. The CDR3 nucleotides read TGCGCCAGCAGCCTCCAACGACAGGAAGGCGAAAAACTGTTTTTT. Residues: CASSLQRQEGEKLFF.

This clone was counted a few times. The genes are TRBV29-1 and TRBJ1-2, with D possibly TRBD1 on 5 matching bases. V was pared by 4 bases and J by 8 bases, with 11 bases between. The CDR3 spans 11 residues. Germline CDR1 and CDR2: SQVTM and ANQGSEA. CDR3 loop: CSVGAGTGYTF. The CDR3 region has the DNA TGCAGCGTTGGGGCAGGGACGGGCTACACCTTC.

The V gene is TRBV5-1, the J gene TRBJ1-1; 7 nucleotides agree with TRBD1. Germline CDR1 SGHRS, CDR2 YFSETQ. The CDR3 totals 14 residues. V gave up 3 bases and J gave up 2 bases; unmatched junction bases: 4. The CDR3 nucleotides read TGCGCCAGCAGCTCCGGACAGGTCAACACTGAAGCTTTCTTT. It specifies CASSSGQVNTEAFF.

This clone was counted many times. CDR3 amino acids: CAWSARTGPNTEAFF. The CDR3 nucleotides are TGTGCCTGGAGTGCTCGGACAGGGCCAAACACTGAAGCTTTCTTT. V is TRBV30 and J is TRBJ1-1; 8 bases are shared with TRBD1. Germline loops: CDR1 GTSNPN, CDR2 SVGIG (reference sequence). The junction had 6 bases not matched to a gene; V was cut back by 1 base and J by 2 bases. The CDR3 totals 15 residues.

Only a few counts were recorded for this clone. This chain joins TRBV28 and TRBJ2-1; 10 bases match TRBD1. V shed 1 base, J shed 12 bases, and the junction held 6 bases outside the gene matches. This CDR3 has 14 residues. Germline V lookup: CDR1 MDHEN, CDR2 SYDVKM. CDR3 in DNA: TGTGCCAGCAGTTTATCTCCGGGACAGGGGTTGCAGTTCTTC. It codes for CASSLSPGQGLQFF.

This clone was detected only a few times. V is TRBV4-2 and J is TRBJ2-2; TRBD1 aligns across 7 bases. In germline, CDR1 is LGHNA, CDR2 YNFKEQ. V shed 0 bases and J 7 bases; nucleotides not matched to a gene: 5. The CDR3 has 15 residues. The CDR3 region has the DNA TGTGCCAGCAGCCAAGAGACAGGGCTTCACGGGGAGCTGTTTTTT. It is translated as CASSQETGLHGELFF.